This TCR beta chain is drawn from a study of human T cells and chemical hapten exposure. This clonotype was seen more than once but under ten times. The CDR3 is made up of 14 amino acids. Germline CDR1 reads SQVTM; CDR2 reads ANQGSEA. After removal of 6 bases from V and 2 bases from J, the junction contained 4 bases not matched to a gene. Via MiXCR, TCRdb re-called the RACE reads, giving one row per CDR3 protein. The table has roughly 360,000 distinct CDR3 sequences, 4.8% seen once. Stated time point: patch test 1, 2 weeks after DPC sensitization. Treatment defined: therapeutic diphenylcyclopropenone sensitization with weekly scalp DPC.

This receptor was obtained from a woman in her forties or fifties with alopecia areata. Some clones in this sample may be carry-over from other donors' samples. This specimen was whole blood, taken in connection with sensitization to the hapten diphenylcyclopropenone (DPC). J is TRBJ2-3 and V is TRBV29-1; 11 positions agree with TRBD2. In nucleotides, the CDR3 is TGCAGCGTGGGGACTAGCGGCTACACAGATACGCAGTATTTT. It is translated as CSVGTSGYTDTQYF.